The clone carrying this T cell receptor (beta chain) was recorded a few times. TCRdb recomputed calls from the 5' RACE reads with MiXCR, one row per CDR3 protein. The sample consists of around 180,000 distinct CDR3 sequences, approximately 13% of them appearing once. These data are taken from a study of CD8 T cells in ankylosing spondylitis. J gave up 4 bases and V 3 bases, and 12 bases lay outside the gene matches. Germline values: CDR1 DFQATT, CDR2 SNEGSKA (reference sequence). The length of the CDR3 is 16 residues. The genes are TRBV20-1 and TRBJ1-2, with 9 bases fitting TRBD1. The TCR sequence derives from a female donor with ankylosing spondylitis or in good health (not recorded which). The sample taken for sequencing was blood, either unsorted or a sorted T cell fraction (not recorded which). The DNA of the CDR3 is TGCAGTGCTAGGGGGGGACAGGGAGGATTTGGCTATGGCTACACCTTC. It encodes CSARGGQGGFGYGYTF.